The text below deals with one T cell receptor (beta chain). The antigen remains undetermined. This entry belongs to a study of T cell responses to AZD1222 COVID-19 vaccine. Measured with immunoSEQ multiplex PCR; TCRdb has only the in-frame clones, and not every one. There are 95,000 to 150,000 clones in the sample; 92% occur only once, and 11% to 15% lies in the top ten. Points from the study as a whole: Vaccination with two AZD1222 doses was followed by a rise in Spike-specific TCR breadth and depth. Vaccine-related CD4 TCRs covered spike, predominating at 160-218 and 743-854. Most donors were white British, females outnumbered males, and clonal diversity was possibly underestimated. At baseline, seropositivity was found in only a handful of AZD1222 recipients.

The germline V and J ends were trimmed by 0 bases and 2 bases, with 14 bases remaining between them. Germline assignment: CDR1 LGHDT and CDR2 YNNKEL (reference sequence). The CDR3 loop spans 17 amino acids. The material sequenced was peripheral blood, taken on day 0 of AZD1222 vaccination. This TCR was recovered from an adult in good health. The rearrangement joins TRBV3-1 (or the pseudogene TRBV3-2) to TRBJ2-4, with D perhaps matching TRBD1 (5 bases). DNA of the CDR3: TGTGCCAGCAGCCAAGAGCCGCAGGGCAGGACCAAAAACATTCAGTACTTC. This gives the protein CASSQEPQGRTKNIQYF.